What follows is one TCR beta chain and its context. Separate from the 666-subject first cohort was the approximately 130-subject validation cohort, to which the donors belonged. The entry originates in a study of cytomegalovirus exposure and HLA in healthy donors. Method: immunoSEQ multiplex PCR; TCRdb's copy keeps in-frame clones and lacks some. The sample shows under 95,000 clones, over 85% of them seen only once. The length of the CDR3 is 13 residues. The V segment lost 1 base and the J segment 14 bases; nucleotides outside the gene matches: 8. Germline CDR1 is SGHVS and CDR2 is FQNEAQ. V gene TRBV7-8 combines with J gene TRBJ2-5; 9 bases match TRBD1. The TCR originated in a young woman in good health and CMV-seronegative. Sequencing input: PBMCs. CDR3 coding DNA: TGTGCCAGCAGCTTAGTACGCGGGACAGGGTCATACTTC. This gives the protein CASSLVRGTGSYF.